Shown below are 19 T cell receptor beta chains from a single sample sequenced in a study of CXCR3-negative and CXCR3-positive naive CD8 T cells. Broader study findings: The study found more hydrophobic TRB CDR3s in CXCR3-positive naive cells than in CXCR3-negative naive cells.

In preparing the TRB cDNA libraries, 5' RACE with UMI labels was used. TCRdb reprocessed the 5' RACE reads; each CDR3 protein has one entry and no DNA is given. The sample yields 90,000 to 150,000 distinct CDR3 sequences, of which the top ten take up 0.35% to 0.4%. Which antigens these TCRs recognize remains unknown. The sequenced material came from naive CXCR3+ CD8+ T cells from blood. As for subset: CD45RO-CCR7+CD27+CD95- naive CD8+ T cells expressing CXCR3 (TNR3+). The receptors come from a human donor in good health. Some clones in this sample may be carry-over from other donors' samples.

The genes are TRBV4-1 and TRBJ2-3; with no DNA, the TCRdb D assignment of TRBD2 cannot be verified. The CDR3 has 16 residues. Germline-derived CDR1 and CDR2 are MGHRA and YSYEKL. The CDR3 reads CASSQVAAGTTDTQYF.

The J gene is TRBJ2-1, the V gene TRBV28; TCRdb gives TRBD2 as the D gene, but with no DNA this cannot be confirmed. CDR1 and CDR2 (germline): MDHEN, SYDVKM. The CDR3 extends over 16 amino acids. The CDR3 here is CASSRGLAGGFNEQFF.

The V gene is TRBV7-9, the J gene TRBJ2-7; TCRdb selects TRBD1, and the lack of DNA leaves this call unchecked. This CDR3 has 13 amino acids. CDR1 and CDR2 from the germline V gene are SEHNR and FQNEAQ (reference sequence). The chain's CDR3 is CASSFGGQNEQYF.

The chain has TRBV11-2 and TRBJ2-2. The germline gives CDR1 SGHAT, CDR2 FQNNGV. The length of the CDR3 is 16 residues. Here the CDR3 reads CASSFPVGGHAGELFF.

CDR3 sequence: CASRRSYEQYF. The chain carries TRBV28 and TRBJ2-7. There are 11 residues in the CDR3. CDR1 and CDR2 from the germline V gene are MDHEN and SYDVKM.

V gene TRBV19 combines with J gene TRBJ1-1. The germline CDR1 and CDR2 sequences are LNHDA and SQIVND (reference sequence). The CDR3 sequence is 15 residues long. CDR3 sequence: CASSISWELLGEAFF.

This CDR3 reads CASTGSLLAGVETQYF. The gene calls are TRBV7-9 and TRBJ2-5; TCRdb's assignment of TRBD2 cannot be checked, as there is no DNA. CDR1 is SEHNR, CDR2 FQNEAQ, per germline (reference sequence). The CDR3 extends over 16 amino acids.

The chain recombines TRBV4-1 with TRBJ2-7. Germline V gene lookup returns CDR1 MGHRA and CDR2 YSYEKL. The CDR3 totals 13 residues. The CDR3 spells CASSQNSIYEQYF.

CDR3 protein: CASGRLAGGGYEQYF. This chain connects TRBV28 to TRBJ2-7; with no DNA, the TCRdb D assignment of TRBD2 cannot be verified. The germline V gene has CDR1 MDHEN and CDR2 SYDVKM. CDR3 size: 15 residues.

The chain recombines TRBV28 with TRBJ2-5; the D call from TCRdb, TRBD1, cannot be confirmed without DNA. This CDR3 contains 16 residues. Germline V gene data show CDR1 as MDHEN and CDR2 as SYDVKM. This CDR3 reads CASSPNYPGHFETQYF.

The rearrangement uses TRBV19 and TRBJ2-1. The CDR3 runs 14 residues. Germline assignment: CDR1 LNHDA and CDR2 SQIVND (reference sequence). The CDR3 loop reads CATRTLSSYNEQFF.

The chain combines TRBV11-3 with TRBJ2-7; TCRdb lists TRBD1, though no DNA is available to test this call. The germline gives CDR1 SGHNT, CDR2 YENEEA. This CDR3 is 14 amino acids long. The CDR3 sequence: CASSSGQRGGEQYF.

The V call is TRBV6-2 or TRBV6-3, the J call TRBJ2-7. The germline CDR1 and CDR2 sequences are MNHEY and SVGEGT. The CDR3 covers 13 residues. The CDR3 loop is CASSYEVLYEQYF.

The rearrangement uses TRBV5-1 and TRBJ2-7. The CDR3 consists of 14 residues. The V gene's germline CDR1 is SGHRS and CDR2 YFSETQ. CDR3 sequence: CASSFAGMSLEQYF.

The V call is TRBV19, the J call TRBJ2-1; as DNA is missing, the TRBD2 call by TCRdb cannot be tested. CDR1 LNHDA and CDR2 SQIVND come from the germline V gene (reference sequence). The CDR3 has 16 residues. The CDR3 reads CASSIDPPPYYNEQFF.

This chain connects TRBV4-1 to TRBJ1-2; TCRdb lists TRBD1, though no DNA is available to test this call. CDR1 and CDR2 (germline): MGHRA, YSYEKL. The CDR3 consists of 16 residues. The chain's CDR3 is CASSQTSAEEGDGYTF.

The J gene is TRBJ2-3, the V gene TRBV7-6; absent DNA, TCRdb's TRBD1 call cannot be checked. The CDR3 runs 15 residues. Germline CDR1 is SGHVS and CDR2 is FNYEAQ. The CDR3 loop reads CASSWSGASTDTQYF. The entire variable domain, with the rest obtained from reference TRBV7-6 and TRBJ2-3, is as follows: GAGVSQSPRYKVTKRGQDVALRCDPISGHVSLYWYRQALGQGPEFLTYFNYEAQQDKSGLPNDRFSAERPEGSISTLTIQRTEQRDSAMYRCASSWSGASTDTQYFGPGTRLTVL.

J is TRBJ1-5 and V is TRBV4-1; absent DNA, TCRdb's TRBD1 call cannot be checked. The CDR3 sequence is 17 residues long. The germline V gene has CDR1 MGHRA and CDR2 YSYEKL. CDR3 loop: CASSQDGSRRGGQPQHF.

CDR3 sequence: CASSVYDGELFF. V gene TRBV12-3 or TRBV12-4 combines with J gene TRBJ2-2. The CDR3 extends over 12 amino acids.